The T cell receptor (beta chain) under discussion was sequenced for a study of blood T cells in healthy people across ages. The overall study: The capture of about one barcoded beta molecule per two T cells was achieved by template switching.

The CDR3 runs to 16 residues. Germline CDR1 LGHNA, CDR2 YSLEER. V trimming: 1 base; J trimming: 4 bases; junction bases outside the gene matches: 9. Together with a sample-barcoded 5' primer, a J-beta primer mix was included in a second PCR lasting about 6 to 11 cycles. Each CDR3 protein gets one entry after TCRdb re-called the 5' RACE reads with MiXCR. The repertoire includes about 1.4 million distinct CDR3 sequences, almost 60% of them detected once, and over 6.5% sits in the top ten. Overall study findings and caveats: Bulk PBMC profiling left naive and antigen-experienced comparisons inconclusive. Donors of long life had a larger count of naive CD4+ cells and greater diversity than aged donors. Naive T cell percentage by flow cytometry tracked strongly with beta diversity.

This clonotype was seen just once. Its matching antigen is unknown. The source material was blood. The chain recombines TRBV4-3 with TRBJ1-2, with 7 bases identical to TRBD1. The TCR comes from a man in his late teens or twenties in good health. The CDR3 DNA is TGCGCCAGCAGCCAAGCGTCAGGGGGATCCTCCTATGGCTACACCTTC. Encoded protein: CASSQASGGSSYGYTF.